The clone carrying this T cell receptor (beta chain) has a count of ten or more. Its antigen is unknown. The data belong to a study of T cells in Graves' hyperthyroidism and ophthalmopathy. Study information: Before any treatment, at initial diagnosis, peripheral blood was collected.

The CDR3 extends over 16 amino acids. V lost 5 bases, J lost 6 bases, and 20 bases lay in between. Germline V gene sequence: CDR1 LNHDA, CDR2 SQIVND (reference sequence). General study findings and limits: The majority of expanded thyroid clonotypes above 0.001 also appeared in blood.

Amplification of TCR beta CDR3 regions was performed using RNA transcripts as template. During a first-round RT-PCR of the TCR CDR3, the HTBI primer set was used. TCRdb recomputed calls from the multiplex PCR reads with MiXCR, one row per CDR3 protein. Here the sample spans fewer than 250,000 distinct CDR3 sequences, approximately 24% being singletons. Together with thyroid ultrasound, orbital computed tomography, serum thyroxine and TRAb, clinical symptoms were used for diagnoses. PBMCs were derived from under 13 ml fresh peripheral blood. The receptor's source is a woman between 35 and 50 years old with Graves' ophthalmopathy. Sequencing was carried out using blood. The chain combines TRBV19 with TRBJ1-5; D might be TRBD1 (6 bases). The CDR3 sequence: CASSPRGGRGAQPQHF. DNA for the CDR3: TGTGCCAGTAGTCCAAGAGGGGGGCGAGGGGCTCAGCCCCAGCATTTT.